One sample yielded the 20 T cell receptor beta chains listed below, sequenced in a study of T cells in Graves' hyperthyroidism and ophthalmopathy. RNA transcripts served as the template for amplifying TCR beta CDR3 regions. First-round RT-PCR targeting the TCR CDR3 was performed with the HTBI primer set. TCRdb called the multiplex PCR reads again in MiXCR, with one record for every CDR3 protein. Among 450,000 to 650,000 distinct CDR3 sequences listed, about 20% were seen once. The specimen sequenced was blood. These receptors were collected from a man aged 18 to 29 with Graves' hyperthyroidism.

This clonotype was counted at least ten times. This chain connects TRBV28 to TRBJ2-5; 8 positions agree with TRBD2. This CDR3 has 15 amino acids. Germline loops: CDR1 MDHEN, CDR2 SYDVKM. V gave up 6 bases and J gave up 4 bases; unmatched junction bases: 10. The chain's CDR3 is CASSPGGAVPETQYF. CDR3 nucleotides: TGTGCCAGCAGCCCCGGGGGGGCAGTACCAGAGACCCAGTACTTC.

This clonotype came up many times. The chain combines TRBV12-3 or TRBV12-4 with TRBJ2-7, with D tentatively TRBD2 (7 bases). This CDR3 region has 15 residues. V gave up 6 bases and J gave up 1 base, with 16 bases separating them. The CDR3 loop is CASSSGGGRSYEQYF. CDR3 nucleotide sequence: TGTGCCAGCAGCTCCGGCGGGGGCAGGTCCTACGAGCAGTACTTC.

This clonotype has more than one count but fewer than ten. V and J are TRBV7-9 and TRBJ2-7, with TRBD1 matching over 8 bases. V was clipped by 5 bases and J by 1 base; unmatched bases: 7. Germline CDR1 SEHNR, CDR2 FQNEAQ (reference sequence). This CDR3 spans 15 amino acids. The CDR3 DNA sequence: TGTGCCAGCAGCACCACCCGACAGGGGTCCTACGAGCAGTACTTC. It translates to CASSTTRQGSYEQYF.

The J gene is TRBJ2-7, the V gene TRBV2, with TRBD2 matching 13 bases. Germline V gene lookup returns CDR1 SNHLY and CDR2 FYNNEI. There are 17 residues in the CDR3. V lost 4 bases and J lost 2; bases outside the gene matches: 8. The DNA for the CDR3 is TGTGCCAGCAGTGGACTAGCGGGGGGCCAACTTCCCTACGAGCAGTACTTC. Its translation is CASSGLAGGQLPYEQYF.

This clonotype was seen at least ten times. V usage is TRBV4-1 and J usage is TRBJ2-5, with TRBD2 matching over 12 bases. V gave up 4 bases and J gave up 3 bases; unmatched junction bases: 6. The germline V gene has CDR1 MGHRA and CDR2 YSYEKL. This CDR3 has 16 amino acids. CDR3 nucleotides: TGCGCCAGCAGCCCGAGCCGGACTAGCGGGGAAGAGACCCAGTACTTC. Translated: CASSPSRTSGEETQYF.

V gene TRBV6-5 combines with J gene TRBJ1-2, with 8 bases aligning to TRBD1. After removal of 2 bases from V and 2 bases from J, the junction contained 10 bases not matched to a gene. The length of the CDR3 is 17 residues. CDR1 is MNHEY, CDR2 SVGAGI, per germline. CDR3 protein: CASSYRGQATLNYGYTF. CDR3 nucleotides: TGTGCCAGCAGTTACCGGGGACAGGCAACCTTGAACTATGGCTACACCTTC.

This clonotype was recorded once. The chain combines TRBV28 with TRBJ1-2, with D unclear. Germline V gene data show CDR1 as MDHEN and CDR2 as SYDVKM. The CDR3 covers 12 residues. Trimming took 3 bases from V and 8 from J, leaving 10 bases between them. CDR3 bases: TGTGCCAGCAGTTTCCCTTATAAAGGCTACACCTTC. This translates into CASSFPYKGYTF.

In the case of this clonotype: One junction end disagrees with the germline gene, perhaps due to a read error. V gene TRBV28 combines with J gene TRBJ2-7; the D is unclear. The CDR3 totals 13 residues. Germline assignment: CDR1 MDHEN and CDR2 SYDVKM. The chain's CDR3 is CASSLVSSDEQYF. CDR3 coding DNA: TGTGCCAGCAGTTTGGTGAGCTCCGACGAGCAGTACTTC.

This clonotype was seen many times. The genes are TRBV15 and TRBJ1-5; no definite D call. Germline V gene lookup returns CDR1 LNHNV and CDR2 YYDKDF (reference sequence). V was trimmed by 0 bases and J by 8 bases, leaving 8 bases between them. The CDR3 is 13 amino acids. The CDR3 protein is CATSREEMEPQHF. CDR3 coding DNA: TGTGCCACCAGCAGAGAAGAGATGGAGCCCCAGCATTTT.

This clonotype appeared many times. This chain links TRBV5-1 with TRBJ2-7; tentative D call: TRBD2 (5 bases). Trimming left V 0 bases short and J 5 bases short, with 15 bases between. The CDR3 runs 15 residues. CDR1 and CDR2 from the germline V gene are SGHRS and YFSETQ. This CDR3 reads CASSLANSGNNEQYF. DNA of the CDR3: TGCGCCAGCAGCTTGGCAAATTCGGGGAATAACGAGCAGTACTTC.

This rearrangement joins TRBV28 to TRBJ1-5; D is unclear. The CDR3 sequence is 14 residues long. V was shortened by 6 bases and J by 5 bases, with 14 bases between the two germline ends. Germline V gene sequence: CDR1 MDHEN, CDR2 SYDVKM. The CDR3 DNA reads TGTGCCAGCAGGTCACACCGAGGCGATCAGCCCCAGCATTTT. This sequence encodes CASRSHRGDQPQHF.

This clonotype was seen only a few times. The CDR3 loop reads CASSDPRGGTGELFF. The CDR3 region has the DNA TGTGCCAGCAGTGACCCGAGAGGGGGGACCGGGGAGCTGTTTTTT. The chain has TRBV6-4 and TRBJ2-2; D tentatively reads TRBD1 or TRBD2 (6 bases each). V shed 2 bases and J shed 5 bases, with 12 bases lying between them. Germline CDR1 is MRHNA and CDR2 is SNTAGT. CDR3 length: 15 amino acids.

This clonotype was counted ten times or more. The CDR3 sequence: CASSYSGSDRMNTEAFF. CDR3 DNA sequence: TGTGCCAGCAGTTACTCAGGGTCGGACCGTATGAACACTGAAGCTTTCTTT. The gene calls are TRBV6-5 and TRBJ1-1, with D unclear. The germline gives CDR1 MNHEY, CDR2 SVGAGI. V lost 0 bases and J lost 0, with 14 bases in between. The CDR3 covers 17 residues.

This clonotype was detected many times. The chain carries TRBV3-1 and TRBJ2-7; D possibly uses TRBD1 or TRBD2 (5 bases each). The length of the CDR3 is 14 residues. Deletions cut 0 bases from V and 7 bases from J, with 13 bases between. Germline CDR1 LGHDT, CDR2 YNNKEL (reference sequence). The CDR3 DNA reads as TGTGCCAGCAGCCAAGATAAGGGGACGGGGGAGCAGTACTTC. Its translation is CASSQDKGTGEQYF.

This clonotype was counted ten times or more. The chain recombines TRBV12-3 or TRBV12-4 with TRBJ1-5; 8 bases are shared with TRBD1. The CDR3 runs 17 residues. V gave up 2 bases and J gave up 6 bases; unmatched junction bases: 12. The CDR3 spells CASSLTVGQGGGQPQHF. For the CDR3, the DNA is TGTGCCAGCAGTTTAACCGTAGGACAGGGCGGGGGTCAGCCCCAGCATTTT.

This clonotype was counted ten times or more. The chain is built from TRBV2 and TRBJ1-1; D may be TRBD1 (5 bases). CDR1 and CDR2 from the germline V gene are SNHLY and FYNNEI. The CDR3 totals 14 residues. Trimming took off 4 bases at V and 0 bases at J, with 9 bases between the two ends. The CDR3 nucleotides are TGTGCCAGCAGTGCTGGGACGGTGAACACTGAAGCTTTCTTT. This sequence encodes CASSAGTVNTEAFF.

This clonotype was seen many times. The chain combines TRBV24-1 with TRBJ2-7, with D hard to call. The V end was cut by 4 bases, the J end by 2 bases, with 17 bases between. The CDR3 loop spans 16 amino acids. The germline V gene has CDR1 KGHDR and CDR2 SFDVKD. This CDR3 reads CATSDLHSKFTYEQYF. CDR3 nucleotide sequence: TGTGCCACCAGTGACCTTCACAGCAAGTTTACCTACGAGCAGTACTTC.

This clonotype was seen repeatedly, ten times or more. J is TRBJ2-7 and V is TRBV19; D is undetermined. From germline, CDR1 is LNHDA and CDR2 SQIVND (reference sequence). This CDR3 spans 13 amino acids. V dropped 1 base and J dropped 6 bases, with 10 bases sitting between them. CDR3 in DNA: TGTGCCAGTAGTATAGGGGTACTTGGCGAGCAGTACTTC. It codes for CASSIGVLGEQYF.

There are a few counts of this clonotype. The rearrangement joins TRBV6-5 to TRBJ1-2; possibly TRBD1 for D (5 bases). The germline V gene encodes CDR1 MNHEY and CDR2 SVGAGI. V lost 4 bases and J 7 bases, leaving 19 bases between the germline ends. The CDR3 has 15 amino acids. In nucleotides, the CDR3 is TGTGCCAGCAGTTCACCTAACTGGGAGCAGGGTGGCTACACCTTC. This translates into CASSSPNWEQGGYTF.

This clonotype has a count of ten or more. This chain uses TRBV2 with TRBJ2-7, with D possibly matching TRBD2 (5 bases). V was trimmed by 1 base and J by 2 bases, leaving 9 bases between them. Germline assignment: CDR1 SNHLY and CDR2 FYNNEI. The CDR3 totals 14 residues. The CDR3 region is CASSEVVGTYEQYF. In DNA form, the CDR3 reads TGTGCCAGCAGTGAAGTCGTCGGGACCTACGAGCAGTACTTC.